The clone carrying this T cell receptor beta chain appeared a single time. Sequencing was performed with immunoSEQ multiplex PCR; in TCRdb, only in-frame clones are kept and a portion is missing. The sample shows around 100,000 clones, 80% to 95% of them seen only once. This specimen comes from a study of T cell changes during pregnancy in multiple sclerosis. The ends were cut back, 5 bases at V and 8 bases at J, with 16 bases in the middle. Germline V gene lookup returns CDR1 KGHSH and CDR2 LQKENI. There are 15 residues in the CDR3. The chain carries TRBV18 and TRBJ1-6; TRBD1 is a possible D gene (5 bases). The sequence came from a female donor with multiple sclerosis, enrolled in a pregnancy study. Sequencing used peripheral blood, obtained after pregnancy. CDR3 protein: CASSSLDSRDSPLHF. As DNA, the CDR3 is TGTGCCAGCTCATCGCTTGACAGCCGAGATTCACCCCTCCACTTT. Full variable domain (missing parts from reference TRBV18 and TRBJ1-6): NAGVMQNPRHLVRRRGQEARLRCSPMKGHSHVYWYRQLPEEGLKFMVYLQKENIIDESGMPKERFSAEFPKEGPSILRIQQVVRGDSAAYFCASSSLDSRDSPLHFGNGTRLTVT.